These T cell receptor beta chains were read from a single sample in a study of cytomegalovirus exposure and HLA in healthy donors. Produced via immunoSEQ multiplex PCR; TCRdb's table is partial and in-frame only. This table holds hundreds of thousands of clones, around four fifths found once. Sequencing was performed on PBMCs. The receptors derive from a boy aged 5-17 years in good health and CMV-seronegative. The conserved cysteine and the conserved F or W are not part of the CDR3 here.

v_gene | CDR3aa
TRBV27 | ASSLNGLSKAF
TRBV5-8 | ASSFGGLGYEQF
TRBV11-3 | ASSPVTGATEAF
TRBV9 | ASSLSGLAGGGSKNIQY
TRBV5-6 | ASSLTGLATTYEQY
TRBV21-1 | ASSTGYSLGQGWGYSPLH
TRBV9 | ASSVVPGAYEQY
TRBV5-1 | ASSLRQGNSDTQY
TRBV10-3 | AISVGSTGSPYEQY
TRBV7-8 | ASSPGTSGTTYEQY
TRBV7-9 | ASSFQRGTGEQF
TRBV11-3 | ASSSGTSGSPGELF
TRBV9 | ASSVERRGKRDNTDTQY
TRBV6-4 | ASSAEQGSPYNEQF
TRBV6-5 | ASSYEQGATNYGYT
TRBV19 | ASSIIGDTPNYGYT
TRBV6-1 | ASSDPTGGDAAF
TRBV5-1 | ASSALAGEGQY
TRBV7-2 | ASSLDYQETQY
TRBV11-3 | ASSLTGQVYEQY
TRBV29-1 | SARQGNYGYT
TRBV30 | AWSQGQETQY
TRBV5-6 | ASSRRGGWSNQPQH
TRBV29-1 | SVRDSLGETQY
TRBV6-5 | ASKISVGDEQY
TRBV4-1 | ASSQVGLVPSTFPSYEQY
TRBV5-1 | ASSPSGENTEAF
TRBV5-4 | ASSLEGGPGELF
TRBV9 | ASSVGQNSYEQY
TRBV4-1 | ASSQEGLMGGGEYEQY
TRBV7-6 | ASSLDLRRGEKLF
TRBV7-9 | ASSLQGSSYNEQF
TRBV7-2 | ASSRGTGENYGYT
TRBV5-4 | ASSLRTSGMSRDTQY
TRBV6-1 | ASGGSMSTDTQY
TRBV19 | ASTGYSQGDQPQH
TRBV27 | ASMTVKGSETQY
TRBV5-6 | ASSLVAVDNEQF
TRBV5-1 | ASSLTDYGYT
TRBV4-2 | ASSQVLGGVVGPNYGYT
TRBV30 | AWSGRTAEAF
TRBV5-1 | ASSRGPSISGGDTGELF
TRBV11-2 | ASSLDAGRGANEQF
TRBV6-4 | ASSVEMGAYEQY
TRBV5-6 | ASSLSGIGQETQY